This is a list of T cell receptor beta chains from one sample in a study of circulating tumor DNA in untreated peripheral T-cell lymphoma. The protocol was immunoSEQ multiplex PCR, while the TCRdb copy is restricted to in-frame clones and leaves out a portion. The profile shows around 1,100 clones, 80% of them singletons. Sample: tumor tissue. Source of these receptors: a human donor with peripheral T-cell lymphoma. Both conserved end residues are part of each CDR3. Each record gives: J gene, V gene, CDR3 protein.

TRBJ2-7	TRBV6-8	CASSYSGRAYEQYF
TRBJ1-1	TRBV6-1	CASSEAENTEAFF
TRBJ2-7	TRBV6-8	CASSWAPDGGFSYEQYF
TRBJ2-2	TRBV4-1	CASSRTGPNTGELFF
TRBJ1-1	TRBV18	CASSPPVRNTEAFF
TRBJ2-1	TRBV11-3	CASSHLTGGGARNEQFF
TRBJ1-1	TRBV5-1	CASSLWHRVMDTEAFF
TRBJ1-2	TRBV6-8	CASSPRQGGYGYTF
TRBJ2-3	TRBV5-1	CASSGTSGGTSTDTQYF
TRBJ1-1	TRBV30	CAWRDRPLNTEAFF
TRBJ2-3	TRBV6-8	CASSYRGSSTDTQYF
TRBJ2-5	TRBV11-3	CASSLGGSQETQYF
TRBJ1-1	TRBV28	CASTPDRFGTEAFF
TRBJ1-2	TRBV25-1	CASSGGTLANYGYTF
TRBJ1-6	TRBV6-8	CASSYSHRADNSPLHF
TRBJ1-2	TRBV7-5	CASSSGQAAWGYTF
TRBJ2-1	TRBV6-8	CASSYRTALLQFF
TRBJ2-5	TRBV6-8	CASSQYGSVETQYF
TRBJ1-1	TRBV6-8	CASSYPYRGNTEAFF
TRBJ2-1	TRBV6-1	CASSEAGVGEQFF
TRBJ1-4	TRBV1	CASSQGTGDNKKLFF
TRBJ2-4	TRBV23-1	CASSQEDSKNIQYF
TRBJ2-1	TRBV6-8	CASRRTGKHEQFF
TRBJ1-5	TRBV19	CASSMLRQGEQPQHF
TRBJ1-1	TRBV12-5	CASTYGNTEAFF
TRBJ2-2	TRBV11-3	CASRGTSGTNTGELFF
TRBJ1-2	TRBV10-3	CAISEKATVVDTF
TRBJ1-6	TRBV19	CASKRMVNSPLHF
TRBJ2-1	TRBV11-3	CASSLDLEDNEQFF
TRBJ2-2	TRBV6-8	CASSYGSTGELFF
TRBJ1-1	TRBV6-8	CASASGEVTSAFF
TRBJ2-5	TRBV28	CASSFEWGGAVETQYF
TRBJ2-2	TRBV28	CASLRGPERWAGELFF
TRBJ1-4	TRBV28	CASRSQGAGEKLFF
TRBJ2-7	TRBV28	CASVTSGTLYEQYF
TRBJ1-5	TRBV19	CASSPNSGGLGQPQHF
TRBJ1-2	TRBV15	CATSVLGTADGYTF
TRBJ2-7	TRBV11-3	CASSLERPNAGEQYF
TRBJ2-5	TRBV14	CASSDRGSETQYF
TRBJ2-1	TRBV19	CASSIDRRDYRKFF
TRBJ2-3	TRBV15	CATTLGYGTDTQYF
TRBJ1-5	TRBV19	CASSITRGQPQHF
TRBJ1-1	TRBV30	CAWILTGIRGNTEAFF
TRBJ2-5	TRBV6-8	CASSDLAGSQETQYF
TRBJ1-3	TRBV19	CASSGVDTSSGNTIYF
TRBJ1-2	TRBV4-1	CASSQDGGANGYTF
TRBJ1-1	TRBV19	CASSPAVNTEAFF
TRBJ2-7	TRBV11-3	CASSALGPVDEQYF
TRBJ2-7	TRBV11-3	CASSLNGPWDEQYF
TRBJ2-1	TRBV19	CASSIPGRSYNEQFF
TRBJ2-5	TRBV29-1	CSVEGGQAETQYF
TRBJ2-3	TRBV14	CASSLRLGGKTDTQYF
TRBJ1-5	TRBV28	CASSSGGGNQPQHF
TRBJ2-3	TRBV15	CATSSPTGTDTQYF
TRBJ2-7	TRBV15	CATSRDGGVYEQYF